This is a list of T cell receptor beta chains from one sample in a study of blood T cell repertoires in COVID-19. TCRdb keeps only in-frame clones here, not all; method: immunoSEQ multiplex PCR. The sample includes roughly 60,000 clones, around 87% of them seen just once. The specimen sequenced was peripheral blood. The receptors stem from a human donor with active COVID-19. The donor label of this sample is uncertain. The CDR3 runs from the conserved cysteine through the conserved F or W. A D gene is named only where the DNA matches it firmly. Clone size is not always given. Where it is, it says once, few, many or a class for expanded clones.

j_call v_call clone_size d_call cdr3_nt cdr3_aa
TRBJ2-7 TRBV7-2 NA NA TGTGCCAGCAGCCTCCGGGACATCTCCTACGAGCAGTACTTC CASSLRDISYEQYF
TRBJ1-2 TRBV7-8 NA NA TGTGCCAGCAGCTTATCCGGGTCTTGGGGCTACACCTTC CASSLSGSWGYTF
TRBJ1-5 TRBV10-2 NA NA TGCGCCAGCAGTGATCGGGTGGATCAGCCCCAGCATTTT CASSDRVDQPQHF
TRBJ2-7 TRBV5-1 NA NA TGCGCCAGCAGTGATCAGGGAACCTCTGGCGAGCAGTACTTC CASSDQGTSGEQYF
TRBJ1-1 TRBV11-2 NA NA TGTGCCAGCAGCTACGGGGATATGAACACTGAAGCTTTCTTT CASSYGDMNTEAFF
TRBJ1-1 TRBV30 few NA TGTGCCTGGAGTTCCGGGTACACTGAAGCTTTCTTT CAWSSGYTEAFF
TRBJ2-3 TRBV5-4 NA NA TGTGCCAGCAGCTCGGGACTCTCGACAGATACGCAGTATTTT CASSSGLSTDTQYF
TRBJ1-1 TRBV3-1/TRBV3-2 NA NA TGTGCCAGCAGCCCCCGGGACACCCAGAACACTGAAGCTTTCTTT CASSPRDTQNTEAFF
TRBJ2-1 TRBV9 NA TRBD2 TGTGCCAGCAGCGAGACTAGCACAAACGAGCAGTTCTTC CASSETSTNEQFF
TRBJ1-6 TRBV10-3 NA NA TGTGCCATCAGTGAAGTTAGGGGGGGTAATAATTCACCCCTCCACTTT CAISEVRGGNNSPLHF
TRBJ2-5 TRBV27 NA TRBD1 TGTGCCAGCAGTCCAAGGACAGGCGAGACCCAGTACTTC CASSPRTGETQYF
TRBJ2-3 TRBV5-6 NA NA TGTGCCAGCACCCGTTGGAGCGGCTATTCCACAGATACGCAGTATTTT CASTRWSGYSTDTQYF
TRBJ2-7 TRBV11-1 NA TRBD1 TGTGCCAGCAGAAGGGACAGGAAGACCTACGAGCAGTACTTC CASRRDRKTYEQYF
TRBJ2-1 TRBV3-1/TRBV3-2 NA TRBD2 TGTGCCAGCAGCCAAGAAGCGGGACTAGGTCGTCATGAGCAGTTCTTC CASSQEAGLGRHEQFF
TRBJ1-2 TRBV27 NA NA TGTGCCAGCAGCGCGGGCACTCTAGTTAACTATGGCTACACCTTC CASSAGTLVNYGYTF
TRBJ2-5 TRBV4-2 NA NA TGTGCCAGCAGCCAAGATCTTGAAGAGACCCAGTACTTC CASSQDLEETQYF
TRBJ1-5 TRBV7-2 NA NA TGTGCCAGCAGCTTAGGGAGGGGACTAGCAGGGCAGCCCCAGCATTTT CASSLGRGLAGQPQHF
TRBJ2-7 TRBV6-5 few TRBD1 TGTGCCAGCAGTTACTCGACAGGGGGCAGGGACGAGCAGTACTTC CASSYSTGGRDEQYF
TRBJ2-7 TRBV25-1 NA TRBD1 TGTGCCAGCAGTGTTCCGGGACAGGGGAACGGCGAGCAGTACTTC CASSVPGQGNGEQYF
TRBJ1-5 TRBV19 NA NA TGTGCCAGTACCAACAGGCGTCTTAGCAATCAGCCCCAGCATTTT CASTNRRLSNQPQHF
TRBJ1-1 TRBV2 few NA TGTGCCAGCAGTGAAATTCGGGGGAACACTGAAGCTTTCTTT CASSEIRGNTEAFF
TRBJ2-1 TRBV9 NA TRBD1 TGTGCCAGCAGCTCGTACCCTGGACAGGGAGTAAATTATGAGCAGTTCTTC CASSSYPGQGVNYEQFF
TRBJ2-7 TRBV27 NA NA TGTGCCAGCAGTTTCAAAGATAGCTCCTACGAGCAGTACTTC CASSFKDSSYEQYF
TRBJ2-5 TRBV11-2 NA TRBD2 TGTGCCAGCAGCTTAGATGTGGGACTAGCGGAGCTACCACAAGAGACCCAGTACTTC CASSLDVGLAELPQETQYF
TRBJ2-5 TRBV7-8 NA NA TGTGCCAGCAGCCCGGGGTCTACGGAGACCCAGTACTTC CASSPGSTETQYF
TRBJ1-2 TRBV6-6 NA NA TGTGCCAGCAGTTCTGGTCAGGGGATCCATGGCTACACCTTC CASSSGQGIHGYTF
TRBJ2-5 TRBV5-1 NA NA TGCGCCAGCAGCACCCCGGACAGAGCTACTTCGTACCAAGAGACCCAGTACTTC CASSTPDRATSYQETQYF
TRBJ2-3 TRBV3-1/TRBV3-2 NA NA TGTGCCAGCAGCCCCCGGGGTCGGAGTCGCACAGATACGCAGTATTTT CASSPRGRSRTDTQYF
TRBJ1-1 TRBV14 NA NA TGTGCCAGCAGCCTCCTGGAGGGGACTGAAGCTTTCTTT CASSLLEGTEAFF
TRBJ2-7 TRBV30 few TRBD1 TGTGCCTGGGCCCCCGACAGGGGATACTACGAGCAGTACTTC CAWAPDRGYYEQYF
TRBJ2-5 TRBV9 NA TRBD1 TGTGCCAGCAGCCCCTCAGCCAGAACAAGGACAGGGCAAGAGACCCAGTACTTC CASSPSARTRTGQETQYF
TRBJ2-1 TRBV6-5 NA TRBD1 TGTGCCAGCAGTTACTCGGGGACAGGGAACAATGAGCAGTTCTTC CASSYSGTGNNEQFF
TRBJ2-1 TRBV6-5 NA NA TGTGCCAGCAACAGACAGGCAACCCGCGATGAGCAGTTCTTC CASNRQATRDEQFF
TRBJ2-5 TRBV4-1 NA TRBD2 TGCGCCAGCAGCCAAGGCCAGGGTTACCCGGGACTAGTCATTGGAGAGACCCAGTACTTC CASSQGQGYPGLVIGETQYF
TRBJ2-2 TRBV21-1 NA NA TGTGCCAGCAGCGAAGGATTGGGGGGTAAATGCACCGGGGAGCTGTTTTTT CASSEGLGGKCTGELFF
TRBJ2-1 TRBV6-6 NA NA TGTGCCAGCAGTTACCTGGGACTCTCCCCGGGGGAGTTCTTC CASSYLGLSPGEFF
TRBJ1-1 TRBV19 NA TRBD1 TGTGCCAGTAGTAGGCAGGGGGCCAGTAGCACTGAAGCTTTCTTT CASSRQGASSTEAFF